The 27 T cell receptor beta chains listed next were all sequenced from one sample in a study of memory CD4+ T cells and cytomegalovirus serostatus. Single viable CD3+CD4+CD8-CD45RO+ cells were sorted as the memory CD4+ T cells. The data were produced by immunoSEQ multiplex PCR, yet TCRdb's version contains in-frame clones alone and is incomplete. The sample holds under 50,000 clones, roughly 78% seen once. Sequences were obtained from memory CD4+ T cells from blood. The receptors derive from an adult in good health and CMV-seronegative.

The J gene is TRBJ2-7, the V gene TRBV5-1; 11 bases are shared with TRBD1. The CDR3 contains 16 residues. Trimming removed 1 base from V and 5 bases from J; junction bases left unmatched: 8. From germline, CDR1 is SGHRS and CDR2 YFSETQ. CDR3 sequence reads: CASSLWGGQGADEQYF. The CDR3 DNA reads as TGCGCCAGCAGCTTGTGGGGAGGACAGGGGGCTGACGAGCAGTACTTC.

V gene TRBV6-1 combines with J gene TRBJ1-5; D possibly corresponds to TRBD1 (5 bases). The CDR3 totals 15 residues. V was shortened by 3 bases and J by 2 bases, with 11 bases between the two germline ends. CDR1 MNHNS and CDR2 SASEGT come from the germline V gene. This CDR3 is CASSDGGGGNQPQHF. In nucleotides, the CDR3 is TGTGCCAGCAGTGATGGAGGAGGGGGCAATCAGCCCCAGCATTTT.

The genes are TRBV19 and TRBJ1-4, with D tentatively TRBD1 (5 bases). Trimming pared 3 bases from V and 10 bases from J, leaving 18 bases between. Germline values: CDR1 LNHDA, CDR2 SQIVND (reference sequence). The CDR3 is made up of 15 amino acids. CDR3 sequence reads: CASSIDGQGIGKLFF. Written as DNA, the CDR3 is TGTGCCAGTAGTATTGATGGGCAGGGTATTGGAAAACTGTTTTTT.

This clone was detected only once. A much larger clonotype is one base distant, so this may be a read error. Other nucleotide sequences in the sample specify the same CDR3. The V gene is TRBV14, the J gene TRBJ1-2; 7 bases are a match to TRBD1. Germline CDR1 is SGHDN and CDR2 is FVKESK. The CDR3 is made up of 15 amino acids. CDR3 sequence reads: CASSHGTANPYGYTF. The DNA of the CDR3 is TGTGCCAGTAGCCATGGGACAGCCAACCCCTATGGCTACACCTTC.

The chain employs TRBV6-5 and TRBJ2-5; 8 positions match TRBD2. With the DNA end fitting TRBJ2-7 better, the J assignment may be wrong. The germline CDR1 and CDR2 sequences are MNHEY and SVGAGI. The CDR3 has 14 amino acids. The CDR3 DNA follows: TGTGCCAGCAGTGGACTAGCCAGCGGGTCCGAGCAGTACTTC. Protein product: CASSGLASGSEQYF.

This rearrangement joins TRBV11-2 to TRBJ1-1, with D tentatively TRBD1 (5 bases). CDR3 length: 12 residues. CDR1 and CDR2 from the germline V gene are SGHAT and FQNNGV. Trimming cost V 2 bases and J 8 bases, with 9 bases left between them. This CDR3 reads CASSLQGLEAFF. CDR3 DNA sequence: TGTGCCAGCAGCTTACAGGGATTAGAAGCTTTCTTT.

The V call is TRBV5-1, the J call TRBJ1-6, with 10 bases lining up with TRBD1. The CDR3 consists of 15 residues. Germline CDR1 reads SGHRS; CDR2 reads YFSETQ. V lost 6 bases, J lost 7 bases, and 7 bases stayed unmatched. Here the CDR3 reads CASTPGQGVNSPLHF. CDR3 sequence (DNA): TGCGCCAGCACCCCCGGACAGGGGGTAAATTCACCCCTCCACTTT.

This clone has just one count. The chain employs TRBV13 and TRBJ1-1, with D perhaps TRBD1 (5 bases). Germline CDR1 is PRHDT and CDR2 is FYEKMQ (reference sequence). This CDR3 contains 15 residues. V was clipped by 7 bases and J by 4 bases, with 19 bases between them. The CDR3 loop reads CASNVLGVGGTEAFF. DNA of the CDR3: TGTGCCAGCAACGTTCTGGGGGTTGGGGGCACTGAAGCTTTCTTT.

The J gene is TRBJ1-2, the V gene TRBV30; TRBD1 is a possible D gene (6 bases). V lost 5 bases, J lost 4 bases, and 17 bases lay in between. The CDR3 has 14 amino acids. CDR1 is GTSNPN and CDR2 is SVGIG in the germline V gene (reference sequence). This CDR3 is CAWAGGGQGYGYTF. In DNA form, the CDR3 reads TGTGCCTGGGCCGGAGGGGGGCAGGGCTATGGCTACACCTTC.

This chain links TRBV28 with TRBJ1-2; D is possibly TRBD1 (6 bases). With 5 bases removed from V and 0 bases from J, the gap between germline ends came to 19 bases. The V gene's germline CDR1 is MDHEN and CDR2 SYDVKM. The CDR3 runs to 17 residues. The CDR3 reads CASSHRDWLRANYGYTF. The CDR3, as DNA: TGTGCCAGCAGTCACAGGGATTGGCTCCGTGCTAACTATGGCTACACCTTC.

The chain is built from TRBV30 and TRBJ1-4, with a possible D match to TRBD1 (6 bases). The CDR3 has 15 amino acids. CDR1 and CDR2 (germline): GTSNPN, SVGIG (reference sequence). The germline V and J ends were trimmed by 0 bases and 8 bases, with 16 bases remaining between them. The CDR3 DNA reads TGTGCCTGGAGTGTACCCAACAGGGTAGGGGAAAAACTGTTTTTT. It codes for CAWSVPNRVGEKLFF. Drawing the rest from reference TRBV30 and TRBJ1-4, the complete variable domain is SQTIHQWPATLVQPVGSPLSLECTVEGTSNPNLYWYRQAAGRGLQLLFYSVGIGQISSEVPQNLSASRPQDRQFILSSKKLLLSDSGFYLCAWSVPNRVGEKLFFGSGTQLSVL.

This clone was observed a single time. The V and J genes are TRBV28 and TRBJ1-1; tentatively, D is TRBD1 (5 bases). V was trimmed by 3 bases and J by 0 bases, leaving 11 bases between them. CDR3 length equals 15 residues. Germline CDR1 MDHEN, CDR2 SYDVKM. The CDR3 spells CASSFSRGVNTEAFF. CDR3 nucleotide sequence: TGTGCCAGCAGTTTCTCCCGGGGGGTGAACACTGAAGCTTTCTTT.

The chain joins TRBV19 to TRBJ1-5; TRBD1 aligns across 10 bases. With V trimmed by 3 bases and J by 5 bases, 4 bases remained unmatched. The germline gives CDR1 LNHDA, CDR2 SQIVND (reference sequence). The CDR3 has 15 amino acids. The DNA of the CDR3 is TGTGCCAGTAGTATGGGGGACAGGGGCTATCAGCCCCAGCATTTT. Amino acids: CASSMGDRGYQPQHF. The full variable domain, its missing parts supplied by reference TRBV19 and TRBJ1-5, is DGGITQSPKYLFRKEGQNVTLSCEQNLNHDAMYWYRQDPGQGLRLIYYSQIVNDFQKGDIAEGYSVSREKKESFPLTVTSAQKNPTAFYLCASSMGDRGYQPQHFGDGTRLSIL.

The genes are TRBV9 and TRBJ1-2, with 8 nucleotides matching TRBD1. The CDR3 totals 14 residues. Trimming at V came to 4 bases and at J to 4 bases, leaving 6 bases not matched to a gene. The V gene's germline CDR1 is SGDLS and CDR2 YYNGEE. The CDR3 sequence is CASSRDRSLYGYTF. The CDR3 bases are TGTGCCAGCAGCAGGGACAGGAGCCTCTATGGCTACACCTTC.

V usage is TRBV19 and J usage is TRBJ2-2, with a tentative D call TRBD1 (6 bases). V was cut by 9 bases and J by 4 bases, with 21 bases left in between. The CDR3 contains 16 residues. In germline, CDR1 is LNHDA, CDR2 SQIVND (reference sequence). CDR3 protein: CASRKPSQGITGELFF. The CDR3 region has the DNA TGTGCCAGCCGGAAGCCCTCACAGGGCATCACCGGGGAGCTGTTTTTT.

This chain joins TRBV2 and TRBJ2-6; 8 nucleotides agree with TRBD1. This CDR3 has 16 amino acids. CDR1 is SNHLY, CDR2 FYNNEI, per germline. V lost 5 bases to trimming and J lost 2 bases; unmatched junction nucleotides: 5. The CDR3 spells CASSSTGGAGANVLTF. The CDR3 nucleotides read TGTGCCAGCAGTTCTACAGGGGGAGCTGGGGCCAACGTCCTGACTTTC.

The chain joins TRBV18 to TRBJ1-3, with D tentatively TRBD1 (5 bases). Trimming cost V 2 bases and J 0 bases, with 20 bases left between them. This CDR3 is built from 19 residues. Per the germline V gene, CDR1 is KGHSH and CDR2 is LQKENI. The CDR3 loop is CASSPFIQVPGTSGNTIYF. In DNA, the CDR3 is TGTGCCAGCTCACCATTTATACAGGTCCCGGGGACCTCTGGAAACACCATATATTTT.

V usage is TRBV6-5 and J usage is TRBJ1-6; 7 nucleotides align to TRBD1. Trimming removed 4 bases from V and 7 bases from J; junction bases left unmatched: 7. Germline-derived CDR1 and CDR2 are MNHEY and SVGAGI. The CDR3 covers 15 residues. The CDR3: CASSSYGTENSPLHF. The CDR3 region has the DNA TGTGCCAGCAGTTCCTACGGGACAGAGAATTCACCCCTCCACTTT.

This sequence joins TRBV2 and TRBJ1-5; TRBD1 is a possible D gene (6 bases). V was trimmed by 3 bases and J by 0 bases, leaving 9 bases between them. Germline CDR1 SNHLY, CDR2 FYNNEI. The CDR3 length is 15 residues. CDR3 sequence (DNA): TGTGCCAGCAGTGATGACAGGAATAGCAATCAGCCCCAGCATTTT. This sequence encodes CASSDDRNSNQPQHF.

The V gene is TRBV5-1, the J gene TRBJ1-2; D uncertain. Germline lookup yields CDR1 SGHRS and CDR2 YFSETQ. The CDR3 loop spans 14 amino acids. The V and J ends lost 3 bases and 1 base respectively, with 10 bases between them. This CDR3 reads CASSYDGNNYGYTF. DNA for the CDR3: TGCGCCAGCAGCTACGACGGAAATAACTATGGCTACACCTTC.

This chain joins TRBV6-5 and TRBJ1-4; no definite D call. Germline values: CDR1 MNHEY, CDR2 SVGAGI. V was clipped by 7 bases and J by 5 bases, with 17 bases between them. This CDR3 is built from 15 residues. In DNA form, the CDR3 reads TGTGCCAGCACCCCTTCTTTTCGGGGAAATGAAAAACTGTTTTTT. It encodes CASTPSFRGNEKLFF.

The chain links TRBV7-2 to TRBJ1-4; D uncertain. The CDR3 contains 13 residues. The germline V gene encodes CDR1 SGHTA and CDR2 FQGNSA. Trimming shortened V by 1 base and J by 8 bases, and 8 bases separated the two germline ends. The chain's CDR3 is CASSLGHREKLFF. The CDR3 DNA reads as TGTGCCAGCAGCTTAGGTCATCGGGAAAAACTGTTTTTT.

This chain uses TRBV19 with TRBJ1-5; D perhaps matches TRBD1 (6 bases). The V end lost 5 bases, the J end lost 1 base, and 12 bases lay between the germline ends. Germline values: CDR1 LNHDA, CDR2 SQIVND (reference sequence). The CDR3 runs to 15 residues. DNA of the CDR3: TGTGCCAGTAGTGTTACAGGGTTAAGCAATCAGCCCCAGCATTTT. Translating it yields CASSVTGLSNQPQHF.

The chain links TRBV5-6 to TRBJ2-7; 9 bases are shared with TRBD1. This CDR3 is built from 14 residues. Losses at the gene ends were 4 bases for V and 4 bases for J; bases not matched to a gene: 6. Germline CDR1 is SGHDT and CDR2 is YYEEEE. DNA for the CDR3: TGTGCCAGCAGCCAGGGACAGGGTCTTTACGAGCAGTACTTC. This translates into CASSQGQGLYEQYF.

This clone was seen more than once but under ten times. The gene calls are TRBV27 and TRBJ1-3; 7 bases are a match to TRBD1. J lost 0 bases, V lost 4 bases, and 9 bases had no gene match. Germline assignment: CDR1 MNHEY and CDR2 SMNVEV (reference sequence). CDR3 size: 17 residues. The CDR3: CASSSLTGTISGNTIYF. The CDR3 DNA follows: TGTGCCAGCAGTTCATTGACAGGGACAATCTCTGGAAACACCATATATTTT.

The gene calls are TRBV7-3 and TRBJ1-2, with 8 bases fitting TRBD1. Germline loops: CDR1 SGHTA, CDR2 FQGTGA. The CDR3 contains 13 residues. The J segment lost 6 bases and the V segment lost 5 bases, leaving 5 bases of the junction unmatched. CDR3 residues: CASSQTGADGYTF. The CDR3 DNA is TGTGCCAGCAGCCAGACAGGGGCTGATGGCTACACCTTC.

The chain has TRBV4-2 and TRBJ1-1; tentatively, D is TRBD1 (5 bases). Trimming removed 4 bases at V and 3 bases at J, with 9 bases between. Germline values: CDR1 LGHNA, CDR2 YNFKEQ. There are 13 residues in the CDR3. The chain's CDR3 is CASSPQAYTEAFF. The CDR3, as DNA: TGTGCCAGCAGCCCACAGGCGTACACTGAAGCTTTCTTT.